These T cell receptor beta chains were read from a single sample in a study of T-cell reconstitution after alpha-beta-depleted transplantation in children. Each CDR3 protein gets one entry after TCRdb re-called the PCR reads with MiXCR. The repertoire holds about 490,000 distinct CDR3 sequences, with about 10% as singletons. Source: PBMCs, taken before TCRalphabeta/CD19-depleted stem cell transplant. The receptors were gathered from a child under 10 years old with inherited bone marrow failure, due to receive a stem cell transplant. Both conserved end residues are part of each CDR3. Each record gives: CDR3 DNA, CDR3 protein, V gene, J gene, D gene, clone size. A D gene is named only where the DNA matches it firmly. The listing skips clone size in some rows; elsewhere it reads once, few, many or a size class.

DNA: TGTGCCAGCAGCCGGGACAGGGGAGGGAAACTGTTTTTT; CDR3: CASSRDRGGKLFF; V: TRBV7-2; J: TRBJ1-4; D: TRBD1; size: few
DNA: TGTGCCAGTCTGAGGGGAGATACGCAGTATTTT; CDR3: CASLRGDTQYF; V: TRBV12-3/TRBV12-4; J: TRBJ2-3; D: -; size: few
DNA: TGCAGCGTTGCAGGGGCCCCTAGCACAGATACGCAGTATTTT; CDR3: CSVAGAPSTDTQYF; V: TRBV29-1; J: TRBJ2-3; D: -; size: -
DNA: TGCAGTGCTAGAGAATTACAGGGAGGTGGAAACACCATATATTTT; CDR3: CSARELQGGGNTIYF; V: TRBV20-1; J: TRBJ1-3; D: -; size: many
DNA: TGCAGTGGAAGGGGGCTAGCGGTAAATTTGGGCACAGATACGCAGTATTTT; CDR3: CSGRGLAVNLGTDTQYF; V: TRBV20-1; J: TRBJ2-3; D: -; size: many
DNA: TGCAGCGTTGAAGATCCACTAGCGGGCTTTATCAATGAGCAGTTCTTC; CDR3: CSVEDPLAGFINEQFF; V: TRBV29-1; J: TRBJ2-1; D: TRBD2; size: few
DNA: TGCAGTGCTAGTAGGGACAGGGGAAGCGAGCAGTACTTC; CDR3: CSASRDRGSEQYF; V: TRBV20-1; J: TRBJ2-7; D: TRBD1; size: many
DNA: TGTGCCAGCAGCTTAACAGGGGGCACTGGAAACACCATATATTTT; CDR3: CASSLTGGTGNTIYF; V: TRBV7-2; J: TRBJ1-3; D: TRBD1; size: few
DNA: TGCAGCGGGGGTAACACCGGGGAGCTGTTTTTT; CDR3: CSGGNTGELFF; V: TRBV29-1; J: TRBJ2-2; D: -; size: many
DNA: TGTGCCAGCAGCTATCTAGCGGCATTCCAAGAGACCCAGTACTTC; CDR3: CASSYLAAFQETQYF; V: TRBV27; J: TRBJ2-5; D: TRBD2; size: many
DNA: TGTGCCAGCAGTTGGGACAAAAACATTCAGTACTTC; CDR3: CASSWDKNIQYF; V: TRBV12-3/TRBV12-4; J: TRBJ2-4; D: -; size: many
DNA: TGTGCCATCAGTCCGGGACAGCGATCACCCCTCCACTTT; CDR3: CAISPGQRSPLHF; V: TRBV10-3; J: TRBJ1-6; D: TRBD1; size: many
DNA: TGTGCCAGCAGCTTAGATGGGGGTTACGAGCAGTACTTC; CDR3: CASSLDGGYEQYF; V: TRBV11-2; J: TRBJ2-7; D: -; size: many
DNA: TGCAGTGCTAGAGTTCACGGGATTGGGTACGAGCAGTACTTC; CDR3: CSARVHGIGYEQYF; V: TRBV20-1; J: TRBJ2-7; D: -; size: many
DNA: TGTGCCTCCACGGACGCGGGATTACACTCCTACAATGAGCAGTTCTTC; CDR3: CASTDAGLHSYNEQFF; V: TRBV30; J: TRBJ2-1; D: -; size: -
DNA: TGCGCCAGCAGCACGCGAGCGGGAGAAGGGGACAATGAGCAGTTCTTC; CDR3: CASSTRAGEGDNEQFF; V: TRBV5-1; J: TRBJ2-1; D: TRBD2; size: many
DNA: TGCAGTGCTCGCCGTCTAGCGAGCAACGAAGAGACCCAGTACTTC; CDR3: CSARRLASNEETQYF; V: TRBV20-1; J: TRBJ2-5; D: -; size: many
DNA: TGTGCCAGCAGCCGGAGGGGGACCTACGAGCAGTACTTC; CDR3: CASSRRGTYEQYF; V: TRBV7-2; J: TRBJ2-7; D: -; size: -
DNA: TGTGCCAGCAGGAGGTGGGGGCGCTACGAGCAGTACTTC; CDR3: CASRRWGRYEQYF; V: TRBV12-3/TRBV12-4; J: TRBJ2-7; D: -; size: many
DNA: TGTGCCAGCAGCCACGCTGGTGACCGGACAGATACGCAGTATTTT; CDR3: CASSHAGDRTDTQYF; V: TRBV4-2; J: TRBJ2-3; D: -; size: many
DNA: TGTGCCAGCAGCCAAGAGGCTAGCGGGAGCTACGAGCAGTACTTC; CDR3: CASSQEASGSYEQYF; V: TRBV4-2; J: TRBJ2-7; D: TRBD2; size: -
DNA: TGTGCCACCAGTAATCGGGAGAAACCCTACGAGCAGTACTTC; CDR3: CATSNREKPYEQYF; V: TRBV24-1; J: TRBJ2-7; D: -; size: many
DNA: TGTGCCAGCAGCCAAACAGGGGCTCCCTACAATGAGCAGTTCTTC; CDR3: CASSQTGAPYNEQFF; V: TRBV5-5; J: TRBJ2-1; D: TRBD1; size: many
DNA: TGTGCCATCAGTTTCAGGGGTTCGGCGGATACGCAGTATTTT; CDR3: CAISFRGSADTQYF; V: TRBV10-3; J: TRBJ2-3; D: -; size: many
DNA: TGTGCCAGCAGCCAAAGGGGACTAGCATACAATGAGCAGTTCTTC; CDR3: CASSQRGLAYNEQFF; V: TRBV7-2; J: TRBJ2-1; D: TRBD2; size: many
DNA: TGTGCCAGCAGTTTAGGAGGGGATTTCCGACCGACCTACAATGAGCAGTTCTTC; CDR3: CASSLGGDFRPTYNEQFF; V: TRBV28; J: TRBJ2-1; D: -; size: many
DNA: TGTGCCATCAGTAGGGGAACAGGGACAGATACGCAGTATTTT; CDR3: CAISRGTGTDTQYF; V: TRBV10-3; J: TRBJ2-3; D: -; size: many
DNA: TGTGCCAGCAGCCCTCTTGGGACTACCTACGAGCAGTACTTC; CDR3: CASSPLGTTYEQYF; V: TRBV7-9; J: TRBJ2-7; D: TRBD2; size: many
DNA: TGTGCCAGCAGCCAACGCCCGGGGGGCAGGGATCTCTCTGGGGCCAACGTCCTGACTTTC; CDR3: CASSQRPGGRDLSGANVLTF; V: TRBV4-2; J: TRBJ2-6; D: -; size: many